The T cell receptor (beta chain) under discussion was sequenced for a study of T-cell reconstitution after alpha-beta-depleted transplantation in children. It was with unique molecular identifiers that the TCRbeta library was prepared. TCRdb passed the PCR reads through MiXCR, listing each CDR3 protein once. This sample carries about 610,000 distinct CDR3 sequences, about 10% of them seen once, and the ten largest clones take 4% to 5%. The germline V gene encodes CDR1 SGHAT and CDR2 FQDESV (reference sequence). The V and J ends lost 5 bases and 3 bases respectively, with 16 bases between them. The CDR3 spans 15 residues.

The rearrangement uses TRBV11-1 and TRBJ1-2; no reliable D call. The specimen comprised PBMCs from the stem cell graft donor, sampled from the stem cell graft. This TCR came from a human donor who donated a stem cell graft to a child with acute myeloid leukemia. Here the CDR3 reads CASSTQTGNHYGYTF. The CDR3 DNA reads TGTGCCAGCAGCACACAAACCGGGAACCACTATGGCTACACCTTC.